The 7 T cell receptor beta chains below were found in one sample sequenced in a study of blood T cell repertoires in COVID-19. TCRdb's table, derived via immunoSEQ multiplex PCR, lists solely in-frame clones and lacks some. The repertoire holds fewer than 75,000 clones, around 92% seen once, with 1.3% to 1.5% in the top ten. Sequencing was performed on peripheral blood. Receptor source: a man in his sixties with acute or convalescent COVID-19.

The V call is TRBV5-4, the J call TRBJ2-7; possibly TRBD1 for D (6 bases). The germline V and J ends were trimmed by 0 bases and 5 bases, with 9 bases remaining between them. The CDR3 consists of 13 residues. From germline, CDR1 is SGHNT and CDR2 YYREEE (reference sequence). The chain's CDR3 is CASSLDAGDEQYF. CDR3 sequence (DNA): TGTGCCAGCAGCTTGGACGCAGGGGACGAGCAGTACTTC.

The rearrangement links TRBV6-5 to TRBJ1-1, with D unclear. V shed 8 bases and J shed 5 bases, with 15 bases lying between them. The CDR3 totals 13 residues. Germline loops: CDR1 MNHEY, CDR2 SVGAGI. CDR3 DNA sequence: TGTGCCAGCGTACCACCTCGAGGTACTGAAGCTTTCTTT. It specifies CASVPPRGTEAFF.

This rearrangement joins TRBV7-8 to TRBJ1-1; 8 bases line up with TRBD1. The germline CDR1 and CDR2 sequences are SGHVS and FQNEAQ. This CDR3 is built from 15 residues. Trimming at V came to 4 bases and at J to 8 bases, leaving 12 bases not matched to a gene. The CDR3 loop reads CASSSGTGFGGEAFF. The CDR3 DNA reads as TGTGCCAGCAGCTCCGGGACAGGCTTTGGAGGGGAAGCTTTCTTT. The entire variable domain, with the rest obtained from reference TRBV7-8 and TRBJ1-1, is as follows: GAGVSQSPRYKVAKRGQDVALRCDPISGHVSLFWYQQALGQGPEFLTYFQNEAQLDKSGLPSDRFFAERPEGSVSTLKIQRTQQEDSAVYLCASSSGTGFGGEAFFGQGTRLTVV.

On this clone itself: Within the sample, other DNA sequences also encode this same CDR3. The J gene is TRBJ2-3, the V gene TRBV19; 9 bases align to TRBD1. The CDR3 spans 14 residues. The trim removed 5 bases at V and 3 bases at J, leaving 3 bases unmatched. CDR1 and CDR2 from the germline V gene are LNHDA and SQIVND (reference sequence). The CDR3 nucleotides read TGTGCCAGTAGTCCGGACAGGGGTACAGATACGCAGTATTTT. It is translated as CASSPDRGTDTQYF.

This rearrangement joins TRBV5-1 to TRBJ1-2; D might be TRBD1 (5 bases). CDR3 length: 13 amino acids. CDR1 is SGHRS, CDR2 YFSETQ, per germline. V lost 0 bases to trimming and J lost 4 bases, with 7 bases between them. Here the CDR3 DNA reads TGCGCCAGCAGCTTGGTGACAGCCTATGGCTACACCTTC. Residues: CASSLVTAYGYTF.

The chain employs TRBV21-1 and TRBJ1-1; TRBD1, the D gene given by the table, was not confirmed from the DNA. TRBV21-1 is noted as a pseudogene. The CDR3 is made up of 15 amino acids. The CDR3 DNA reads TGTGCCAGCAGCAAAGGTTCAGTCCCAGGCACCGGAGCTTTCTTT. This gives the protein CASSKGSVPGTGAFF.

The V and J genes are TRBV19 and TRBJ1-5; TRBD1 agrees at 8 bases. The CDR3 is 17 amino acids. The V and J ends lost 5 bases and 1 base, in that order; junction bases with no gene match: 10. Germline lookup yields CDR1 LNHDA and CDR2 SQIVND (reference sequence). The CDR3 loop is CASSLGAGGGSNQPQHF. The DNA of the CDR3 is TGTGCCAGTAGTCTCGGTGCAGGGGGCGGGAGCAATCAGCCCCAGCATTTT.